These T cell receptor beta chains were read from a single sample in a study of blood T cell repertoires in COVID-19. The data were produced by immunoSEQ multiplex PCR, yet TCRdb's version contains in-frame clones alone and is incomplete. The table shows 240,000 or so clones, with approximately 90% occurring only once. Sample: PBMCs or T cells enriched from blood (not recorded which). The origin of the receptors is a middle-aged man who had recovered from COVID-19. The CDR3 runs from the conserved cysteine through the conserved F or W. D genes are given only for firm matches. A row's size may be missing; if present it is once, few, many or a size class.

V gene	clone size	D gene	J gene	CDR3 DNA	CDR3 protein
TRBV6-5	.	TRBD1	TRBJ1-5	TGTGCCAGCAGAAGCCAGGGGGTGGGTGGTCAGCCCCAGCATTTT	CASRSQGVGGQPQHF
TRBV7-8	.	TRBD2	TRBJ2-2	TGTGCCAGCAGCCGACTAGCGGGCCTCAACACCGGGGAGCTGTTTTTT	CASSRLAGLNTGELFF
TRBV3-1/TRBV3-2	.	TRBD1	TRBJ2-2	TGTGCCAGCAGCCCCTGGAGGACAGGGTCGGTCACCGGGGAGCTGTTTTTT	CASSPWRTGSVTGELFF
TRBV7-9	.	TRBD1	TRBJ2-7	TGTGCCAGCAGCTCAAGCTTAGGGACAGCGATCGGATTGGAGCAGTACTTC	CASSSSLGTAIGLEQYF
TRBV11-2	.	TRBD1	TRBJ2-1	TGTGCCAGCAGCTTAGCTTTGGGACAGGGGGTCCCAAATGAGCAGTTCTTC	CASSLALGQGVPNEQFF
TRBV5-8	.	.	TRBJ2-6	TGTGCCAGCAGCCGGTGGCAGGTCCCCTCTGGGGCCAACGTCCTGACTTTC	CASSRWQVPSGANVLTF
TRBV18	.	.	TRBJ1-1	TGTGCCAGCTCACCGCCCCAAACAAACACTGAAGCTTTCTTT	CASSPPQTNTEAFF
TRBV7-3	once	.	TRBJ2-7	TGTGCCAGCAGCTTAGCCCAGGGCCCTTCCTACGAGCAGTACTTC	CASSLAQGPSYEQYF
TRBV6-5	.	TRBD1	TRBJ2-7	TGTGCCAGCAGTCGGCCGGGACAGGGTTCCTACGAGCAGTACTTC	CASSRPGQGSYEQYF
TRBV6-5	.	.	TRBJ1-2	TGTGCCAGCAGTTACGGCGGACAGCAGAACTATGGCTACACCTTC	CASSYGGQQNYGYTF